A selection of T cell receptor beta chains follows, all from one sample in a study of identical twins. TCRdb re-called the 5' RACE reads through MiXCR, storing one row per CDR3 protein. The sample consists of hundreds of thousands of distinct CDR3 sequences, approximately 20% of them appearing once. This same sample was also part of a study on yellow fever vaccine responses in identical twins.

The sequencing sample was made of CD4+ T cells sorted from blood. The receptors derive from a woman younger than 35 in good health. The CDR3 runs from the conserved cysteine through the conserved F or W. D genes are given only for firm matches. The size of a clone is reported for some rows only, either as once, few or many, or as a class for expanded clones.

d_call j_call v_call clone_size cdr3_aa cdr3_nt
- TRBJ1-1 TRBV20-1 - CRLTTPNTEAFF TGCAGATTGACGACACCTAACACTGAAGCTTTCTTT
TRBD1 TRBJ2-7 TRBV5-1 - CASSWDRGGYEQYF TGCGCCAGCAGCTGGGACAGGGGAGGGTACGAGCAGTACTTC
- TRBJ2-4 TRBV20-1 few CSAMDRPTVAKNIQYF TGCAGTGCTATGGACAGACCCACCGTAGCCAAAAACATTCAGTACTTC
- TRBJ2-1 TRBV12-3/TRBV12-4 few CASSYPRGPREQFF TGTGCCAGCAGCTACCCCCGAGGGCCCAGGGAGCAGTTCTTC
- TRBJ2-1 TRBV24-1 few CATSDLRSASTYNEQFF TGTGCCACCAGTGATTTGCGCAGCGCGAGCACCTACAATGAGCAGTTCTTC
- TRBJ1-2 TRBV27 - CASRPSGGPSYGYTF TGTGCCAGCAGGCCCTCGGGGGGGCCGAGTTATGGCTACACCTTC
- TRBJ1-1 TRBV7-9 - CASNLFRVNTEAFF TGTGCCAGCAACTTATTTCGGGTGAACACTGAAGCTTTCTTT
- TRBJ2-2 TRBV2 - CASSDLGLIAGELFF TGTGCCAGCAGTGACCTGGGACTTATCGCCGGGGAGCTGTTTTTT
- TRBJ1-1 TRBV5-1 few CASSAGWLNTEAFF TGCGCCAGCAGCGCCGGTTGGTTGAACACTGAAGCTTTCTTT
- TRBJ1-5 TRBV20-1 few CSAGRGSNQPQHF TGCAGTGCTGGAAGGGGAAGCAATCAGCCCCAGCATTTT
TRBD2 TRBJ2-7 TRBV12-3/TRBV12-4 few CASSSNPSGGPYEQYF TGTGCCAGCAGTTCCAATCCTAGCGGGGGCCCATACGAGCAGTACTTC
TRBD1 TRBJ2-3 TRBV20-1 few CSATRTGSDTQYF TGCAGTGCTACCCGGACAGGGTCAGATACGCAGTATTTT
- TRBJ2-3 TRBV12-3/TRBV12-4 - CASSLVRSFTDTQYF TGTGCCAGCAGTTTAGTACGGAGCTTCACAGATACGCAGTATTTT
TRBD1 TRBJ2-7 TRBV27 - CASSLRQGHYEQYF TGTGCCAGCAGTCTGCGACAGGGCCACTACGAGCAGTACTTC
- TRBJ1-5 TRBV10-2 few CASSESRGYQPQHF TGCGCCAGCAGTGAGTCGCGGGGGTATCAGCCCCAGCATTTT
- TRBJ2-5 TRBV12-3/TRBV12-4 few CASSAAGEQETQYF TGTGCCAGCAGTGCAGCGGGTGAACAAGAGACCCAGTACTTC
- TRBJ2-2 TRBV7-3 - CASSTTGTVNTGELFF TGTGCCAGCAGCACAACCGGGACGGTGAACACCGGGGAGCTGTTTTTT
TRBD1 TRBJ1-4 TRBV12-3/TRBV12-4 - CASTVNTGAANEKLFF TGTGCCAGCACCGTCAACACAGGGGCCGCTAATGAAAAACTGTTTTTT
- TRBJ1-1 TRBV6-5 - CASSYLSTNTEAFF TGTGCCAGCAGTTACCTATCGACGAACACTGAAGCTTTCTTT
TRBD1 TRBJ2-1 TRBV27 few CASSPPRGTGISYNEQFF TGTGCCAGCAGTCCTCCGAGAGGGACAGGGATCTCCTACAATGAGCAGTTCTTC
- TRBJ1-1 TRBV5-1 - CASSFSSGDTEAFF TGCGCCAGCAGCTTTAGTTCCGGGGACACTGAAGCTTTCTTT
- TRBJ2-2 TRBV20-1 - CSAYSTGELFF TGCAGTGCTTACAGCACCGGGGAGCTGTTTTTT
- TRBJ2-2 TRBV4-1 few CASSQEAAAFRELFF TGCGCCAGCAGCCAAGAGGCCGCGGCGTTCCGGGAGCTGTTTTTT
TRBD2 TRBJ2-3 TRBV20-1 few CSARDPGTGLAKNTQYF TGCAGTGCTAGAGACCCAGGCACGGGACTAGCGAAAAATACGCAGTATTTT
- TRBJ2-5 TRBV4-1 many CASSHLTTQTQETQYF TGCGCCAGCAGCCACCTCACGACACAAACTCAAGAGACCCAGTACTTC
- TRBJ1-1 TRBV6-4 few CASGAGMNTEAFF TGTGCCAGCGGCGCAGGGATGAACACTGAAGCTTTCTTT
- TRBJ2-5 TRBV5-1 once CASARQGWQETQYF TGCGCCAGCGCACGCCAGGGGTGGCAAGAGACCCAGTACTTC
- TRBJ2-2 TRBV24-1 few CATSDQQGRNAGELFF TGTGCCACCAGTGATCAACAGGGGAGGAACGCCGGGGAGCTGTTTTTT
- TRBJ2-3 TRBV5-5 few CASSLSVILGTDTQYF TGTGCCAGCAGCTTGTCCGTGATCCTAGGCACAGATACGCAGTATTTT
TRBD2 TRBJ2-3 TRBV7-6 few CASSPLAGGLADTQYF TGTGCCAGCAGCCCTTTAGCGGGGGGTTTAGCAGATACGCAGTATTTT
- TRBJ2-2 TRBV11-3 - CASSKETGELFF TGTGCCAGCAGCAAGGAAACCGGGGAGCTGTTTTTT
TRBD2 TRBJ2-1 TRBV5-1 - CASSLAGTSTNEQFF TGCGCCAGCAGCTTGGCCGGGACTAGCACCAATGAGCAGTTCTTC
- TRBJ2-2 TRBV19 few CASNHGPGELFF TGTGCCAGTAATCACGGTCCCGGGGAGCTGTTTTTT
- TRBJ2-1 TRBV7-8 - CASSSRAYSSYNEQFF TGTGCCAGCAGCTCGAGGGCGTATAGCTCCTACAATGAGCAGTTCTTC
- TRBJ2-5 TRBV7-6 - CASSLFRETQYF TGTGCCAGCAGCTTATTTAGGGAGACCCAGTACTTC
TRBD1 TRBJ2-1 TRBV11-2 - CASSSPRTGSEQFF TGTGCCAGCAGCTCACCTAGGACAGGTTCTGAGCAGTTCTTC
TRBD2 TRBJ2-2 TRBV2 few CASSDPTSGSYNTGELFF TGTGCCAGCAGTGATCCTACTAGCGGGAGTTATAACACCGGGGAGCTGTTTTTT
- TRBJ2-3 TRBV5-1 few CASSGDQGKADTQYF TGCGCCAGCAGCGGGGACCAGGGGAAAGCAGATACGCAGTATTTT